This TCR beta chain was retrieved from a study of CD8 T cells in Susac syndrome. A single count supports this clonotype. RNA, at 0.5 to 1 ug, was reverse transcribed with random hexamers. The TCR beta CDR3 was amplified by immunoSEQ multiplex PCR across 54 Vbeta, 13 Jbeta. One entry per CDR3 protein, called by TCRdb with MiXCR from the immunoSEQ multiplex PCR reads. The data hold about 130,000 distinct CDR3 sequences, with over 85% observed a single time. The sample consisted of CD4+ T cells from PBMCs. The TCR was taken from a human donor in good health.

Here the CDR3 reads CASSLLYRVRGNYGYTF. The CDR3 bases are TGTGCCAGCAGCTTACTCTACAGGGTCCGAGGGAACTATGGCTACACCTTC. The chain joins TRBV7-2 to TRBJ1-2, with D perhaps matching TRBD1 (6 bases). Germline values: CDR1 SGHTA, CDR2 FQGNSA. The CDR3 extends over 17 amino acids. V lost 2 bases to trimming and J lost 2 bases, with 18 bases between them.